The 4 T cell receptor beta chains presented below share a single source sample, sequenced in a study of T cell responses to AZD1222 COVID-19 vaccine. Profiled with immunoSEQ multiplex PCR; TCRdb holds only in-frame clones, not every one. This table has around 100,000 clones, over 75% appearing once. This sample comprised peripheral blood, obtained on day 0 of AZD1222 vaccination. The source is an adult in good health.

The chain is built from TRBV3-1 (or the pseudogene TRBV3-2) and TRBJ1-2; 7 bases map to TRBD1. V shed 0 bases, J shed 5 bases, and the junction held 3 bases outside the gene matches. The germline gives CDR1 LGHDT, CDR2 YNNKEL (reference sequence). CDR3 length equals 14 residues. The CDR3 DNA follows: TGTGCCAGCAGCCAAGATCGACAGGGATATGGCTACACCTTC. This translates into CASSQDRQGYGYTF.

This chain links TRBV30 with TRBJ1-2; D unclear. The V gene's germline CDR1 is GTSNPN and CDR2 SVGIG (reference sequence). The CDR3 has 14 amino acids. V was shortened by 0 bases and J by 4 bases, with 12 bases between the two germline ends. The DNA of the CDR3 is TGTGCCTGGAGTGTACAGCAGTCCAGCTATGGCTACACCTTC. Its translation: CAWSVQQSSYGYTF.

The gene calls are TRBV19 and TRBJ2-5; no clear D. Germline V lookup: CDR1 LNHDA, CDR2 SQIVND (reference sequence). Trimming pared 2 bases from V and 5 bases from J, leaving 9 bases between. CDR3 length: 13 amino acids. The CDR3 DNA is TGTGCCAGTAGTATAATGATCGGGGAGACCCAGTACTTC. Amino acid sequence: CASSIMIGETQYF.

The DNA of the CDR3 is TGTGCTAGTGGTCTGACAGGTGCGAACACTGAAGCTTTCTTT. Protein: CASGLTGANTEAFF. V usage is TRBV12-5 and J usage is TRBJ1-1; possibly TRBD1 for D (6 bases). Trimming took off 5 bases at V and 1 base at J, with 11 bases between the two ends. CDR1 is LGHNT and CDR2 is FRNRAP in the germline V gene. CDR3 length: 14 amino acids.